The 20 T cell receptor beta chains below all came from one sample that was sequenced in a study of blood T cell repertoires in COVID-19. Libraries were prepared by immunoSEQ multiplex PCR; TCRdb keeps only in-frame clonotypes and omits some of them. This table has fewer than 150,000 clones, 75% to 90% appearing once. The sequenced material came from peripheral blood. The receptors were sampled from a woman between 50 and 59 years old who had recovered from COVID-19.

The CDR3 sequence: CASAISGGNEQFF. CDR3 nucleotide sequence: TGTGCCAGCGCCATCAGCGGAGGCAATGAGCAGTTCTTC. The rearrangement uses TRBV9 and TRBJ2-1; D possibly corresponds to TRBD2 (5 bases). The length of the CDR3 is 13 residues. Germline V gene sequence: CDR1 SGDLS, CDR2 YYNGEE. The V gene lost 7 bases and the J gene lost 6 bases, with 14 bases spanning the gap.

The V call is TRBV5-1, the J call TRBJ2-7, with 7 bases matching TRBD1. The CDR3 spans 13 residues. V lost 7 bases to trimming and J lost 6 bases; unmatched junction nucleotides: 10. Per the germline V gene, CDR1 is SGHRS and CDR2 is YFSETQ. The CDR3 reads CASEGASPSEQYF. In DNA, the CDR3 is TGCGCCAGCGAGGGGGCCTCCCCTTCCGAGCAGTACTTC.

The chain is built from TRBV6-2 or TRBV6-3 and TRBJ2-3, with TRBD2 matching over 9 bases. The germline CDR1 and CDR2 sequences are MNHEY and SVGEGT. This CDR3 is built from 15 residues. The V gene end was trimmed by 4 bases and the J gene end by 6 bases; junction bases not matched to a gene: 8. The CDR3 nucleotides read TGTGCCAGCAGTTTCGGACTAGCGCGTTCCGATACGCAGTATTTT. This codes for CASSFGLARSDTQYF.

This chain links TRBV18 with TRBJ1-6; 7 positions agree with TRBD1. The J segment lost 7 bases and the V segment lost 3 bases, leaving 12 bases of the junction unmatched. Per the germline V gene, CDR1 is KGHSH and CDR2 is LQKENI. The CDR3 spans 17 residues. Written as DNA, the CDR3 is TGTGCCAGCTCACCGCGAACCCACAGGGGAATCAATTCACCCCTCCACTTT. This codes for CASSPRTHRGINSPLHF. Combining the CDR3 with reference TRBV18 and TRBJ1-6 gives the whole variable domain NAGVMQNPRHLVRRRGQEARLRCSPMKGHSHVYWYRQLPEEGLKFMVYLQKENIIDESGMPKERFSAEFPKEGPSILRIQQVVRGDSAAYFCASSPRTHRGINSPLHFGNGTRLTVT.

V is TRBV6-6 and J is TRBJ2-1, with 8 bases that match TRBD2. The CDR3 runs to 14 residues. Trimming at V came to 7 bases and at J to 6 bases, leaving 8 bases not matched to a gene. Germline CDR1 MNHNY, CDR2 SVGAGI (reference sequence). The CDR3 loop reads CASTMTGTSNEQFF. The CDR3 coding sequence is TGTGCCAGCACCATGACCGGGACTAGCAATGAGCAGTTCTTC.

The chain uses TRBV30 and TRBJ1-1; D gene ambiguous. V lost 3 bases, J lost 3 bases, and 8 bases lay in between. The CDR3 runs 12 residues. Germline loops: CDR1 GTSNPN, CDR2 SVGIG (reference sequence). As DNA, the CDR3 is TGTGCCTGGAGAAAGCCTTACACTGAAGCTTTCTTT. It specifies CAWRKPYTEAFF.

The genes are TRBV5-1 and TRBJ2-1, with 8 bases lining up with TRBD1. This CDR3 region has 16 residues. V shed 1 base, J shed 11 bases, and the junction held 14 bases outside the gene matches. In germline, CDR1 is SGHRS, CDR2 YFSETQ. The CDR3 is CASSLRQGASLGKQFF. The CDR3 region has the DNA TGCGCCAGCAGCTTGAGGCAGGGGGCCTCCTTGGGAAAGCAGTTCTTC.

This clone was recorded once. The chain uses TRBV4-1 and TRBJ1-3; D is unclear. Germline V gene lookup returns CDR1 MGHRA and CDR2 YSYEKL. The CDR3 sequence is 15 residues long. V was pared by 1 base and J by 9 bases, with 16 bases between. The CDR3 sequence is CASSQVDLRGSTIYF. The CDR3 coding sequence is TGCGCCAGCAGCCAAGTGGATTTAAGAGGGAGCACCATATATTTT.

The chain uses TRBV5-4 and TRBJ2-7; no definite D call. The CDR3 loop spans 13 amino acids. Per germline, CDR1 SGHNT and CDR2 YYREEE (reference sequence). Trimming pared 4 bases from V and 5 bases from J, leaving 13 bases between. CDR3 DNA sequence: TGTGCCAGCAGCCCCCGCACGAGTAACGAGCAGTACTTC. Its protein is CASSPRTSNEQYF.

The chain carries TRBV3-1 (or the pseudogene TRBV3-2) and TRBJ1-1; weak D call: TRBD1 (5 bases). There are 16 residues in the CDR3. Germline CDR1 and CDR2: LGHDT and YNNKEL (reference sequence). Trimming cost V 5 bases and J 4 bases, with 20 bases left between them. CDR3 nucleotides: TGTGCCAGCAGCGGGAGGTACCCGGGACGTGGCACTGAAGCTTTCTTT. Its protein is CASSGRYPGRGTEAFF.

The chain has TRBV7-8 and TRBJ1-1, with D unresolved. The V end was cut by 2 bases, the J end by 3 bases, with 7 bases between. CDR1 and CDR2 from the germline V gene are SGHVS and FQNEAQ. The CDR3 sequence is 13 residues long. The CDR3 loop is CASSLNTDTEAFF. CDR3 DNA sequence: TGTGCCAGCAGCTTAAATACGGACACTGAAGCTTTCTTT.

V is TRBV12-3 or TRBV12-4 and J is TRBJ1-2, with D maybe TRBD1 (5 bases). V lost 5 bases and J lost 7, with 11 bases in between. CDR3 length: 12 residues. The chain's CDR3 is CASSPGASGYTF. The CDR3 DNA follows: TGTGCCAGCAGTCCTGGGGCGAGTGGCTACACCTTC.

V and J are TRBV5-1 and TRBJ2-3; 11 nucleotides line up with TRBD2. Looked up from germline, CDR1 is SGHRS and CDR2 is YFSETQ. The CDR3 has 16 amino acids. The V and J ends lost 2 bases and 2 bases, in that order; junction bases with no gene match: 4. The DNA for the CDR3 is TGCGCCAGCAGCTTTCTGACTAGCGGGGTCACAGATACGCAGTATTTT. Its translation: CASSFLTSGVTDTQYF.

This clone appeared a single time. The chain joins TRBV7-3 to TRBJ2-7; perhaps TRBD2 as D (6 bases). The CDR3 has 15 residues. Trimming removed 2 bases at V and 3 bases at J, with 14 bases between. CDR1 is SGHTA and CDR2 is FQGTGA in the germline V gene. The CDR3 reads CASSLGPGEFYEQYF. In DNA form, the CDR3 reads TGTGCCAGCAGCTTAGGACCGGGAGAGTTCTACGAGCAGTACTTC.

This clone was seen more than once but under ten times. The genes are TRBV9 and TRBJ1-3; perhaps TRBD1 as D (5 bases). Germline CDR1 SGDLS, CDR2 YYNGEE. Trimming stripped 3 bases from V and 4 bases from J, with 14 bases between. This CDR3 spans 15 amino acids. The CDR3 nucleotides read TGTGCCAGCAGCGCGGAGCAGGGAACCGGAAACACCATATATTTT. Translation gives CASSAEQGTGNTIYF.

The CDR3: CASSSQGIHLVGGYTF. The DNA for the CDR3 is TGTGCCAGCAGTTCACAGGGCATCCACTTGGTGGGTGGCTACACCTTC. V usage is TRBV6-2 or TRBV6-3 and J usage is TRBJ1-2; weak D call: TRBD1 (6 bases). V was trimmed by 4 bases and J by 7 bases, leaving 22 bases between them. The germline V gene encodes CDR1 MNHEY and CDR2 SVGEGT. This CDR3 region has 16 residues.

The CDR3 region has the DNA TGTGCCAGTAGTTTAGCCGGGACAGGGCTCTACGAGCAGTACTTC. Translated: CASSLAGTGLYEQYF. This chain joins TRBV19 and TRBJ2-7; 9 nucleotides match TRBD1. V shed 5 bases and J 3 bases; nucleotides not matched to a gene: 8. The CDR3 spans 15 residues. Germline V gene sequence: CDR1 LNHDA, CDR2 SQIVND (reference sequence).

This chain connects TRBV5-1 to TRBJ1-5; 10 positions agree with TRBD1. The trim removed 2 bases at V and 4 bases at J, leaving 3 bases unmatched. Germline lookup yields CDR1 SGHRS and CDR2 YFSETQ. The CDR3 runs to 15 residues. The CDR3 nucleotides are TGCGCCAGCAGCTTAGGGGACAGGGGTAATCAGCCCCAGCATTTT. Its translation is CASSLGDRGNQPQHF.

The chain employs TRBV19 and TRBJ2-1; TRBD2 aligns across 7 bases. V shed 6 bases, J shed 4 bases, and the junction held 9 bases outside the gene matches. Germline V lookup: CDR1 LNHDA, CDR2 SQIVND (reference sequence). The CDR3 runs 15 residues. CDR3: CASRSLAATYNEQFF. As DNA, the CDR3 is TGTGCCAGTAGATCTCTAGCGGCAACTTACAATGAGCAGTTCTTC.

CDR3 DNA: TGTGCCAGTACCCAGGGTGGTTCCTACGAGCAGTACTTC. This sequence encodes CASTQGGSYEQYF. The chain joins TRBV19 to TRBJ2-7, with TRBD1 as a possible D gene (5 bases). Germline assignment: CDR1 LNHDA and CDR2 SQIVND (reference sequence). CDR3 size: 13 residues. V shed 7 bases and J shed 1 base, with 11 bases lying between them.